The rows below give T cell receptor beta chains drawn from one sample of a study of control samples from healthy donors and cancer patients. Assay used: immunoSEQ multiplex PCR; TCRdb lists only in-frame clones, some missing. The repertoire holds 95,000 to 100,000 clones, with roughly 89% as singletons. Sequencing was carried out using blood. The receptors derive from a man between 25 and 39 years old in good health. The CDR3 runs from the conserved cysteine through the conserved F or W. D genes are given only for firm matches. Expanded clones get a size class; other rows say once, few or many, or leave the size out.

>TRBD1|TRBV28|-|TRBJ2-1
TGTGCCAGCAGTCTCCCCCTAACAGGGGTCTACAATGAGCAGTTCTTC
CASSLPLTGVYNEQFF
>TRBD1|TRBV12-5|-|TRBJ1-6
TGTGCTAGTGGACTGGGACAGGGATCACCCCTCCACTTT
CASGLGQGSPLHF
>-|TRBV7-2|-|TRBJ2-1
TGTGCCAGCAGCTTAATCACCGGGAGTTTCTACAATGAGCAGTTCTTC
CASSLITGSFYNEQFF
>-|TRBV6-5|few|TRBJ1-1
TGTGCCAGCAGTTTGGGACCCACCTCCGCGTCAGCTTTCTTT
CASSLGPTSASAFF
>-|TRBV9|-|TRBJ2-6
TGTGCCAGCAGCATTACTAGGGGTGGGGCCAACGTCCTGACTTTC
CASSITRGGANVLTF
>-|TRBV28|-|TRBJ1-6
TGTGCCACCCTAAGCTCCTATAATTCACCCCTCCACTTT
CATLSSYNSPLHF
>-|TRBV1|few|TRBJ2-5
TGCACCAGCAGCCAAGTCACGAAGAGGGGCCAAGAGACCCAGTACTTC
CTSSQVTKRGQETQYF
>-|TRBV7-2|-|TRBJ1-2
TGTGCCAGCAGCCTACAGGGTGACGGCTATGGCTACACCTTC
CASSLQGDGYGYTF
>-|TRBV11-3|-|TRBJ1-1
TGTGCCAGCAGCTCCCCTGCGGGGGGGGATGTGAACACTGAAGCTTTCTTT
CASSSPAGGDVNTEAFF
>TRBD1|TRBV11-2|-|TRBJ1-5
TGTGCCAGCAGCTACAGGGGGGGCCTGAGCAATCAGCCCCAGCATTTT
CASSYRGGLSNQPQHF
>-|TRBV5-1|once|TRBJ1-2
TGCGCCAGCAGCCCTAGGACGGATAAAAGTGGGTATGGCTACACCTTC
CASSPRTDKSGYGYTF
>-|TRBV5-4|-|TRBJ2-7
TGTGCCAGCTGTCGGGACGCGAGCTCCTACGAGCAGTACTTC
CASCRDASSYEQYF
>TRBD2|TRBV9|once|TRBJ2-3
TGTGCCAGCAGCGTAGCGACAGCTACAGGAGGCGGGGGAGATACGCAGTATTTT
CASSVATATGGGGDTQYF
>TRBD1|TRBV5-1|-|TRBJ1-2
TGCGCCAGCAGCACCCTCCGGGACAGGGGTGTCTATGGCTACACCTTC
CASSTLRDRGVYGYTF
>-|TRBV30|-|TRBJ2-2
TGTGCCTCACTCTTAGTGACGAACACCGGGGAGCTGTTTTTT
CASLLVTNTGELFF
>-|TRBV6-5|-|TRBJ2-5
TGTGCCAGCAGCCATACTTCCCGGACCGGAGAGACCCAGTACTTC
CASSHTSRTGETQYF
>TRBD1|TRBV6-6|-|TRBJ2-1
TGTGCCAGCAGCACAGGGGCTTTGGGGCAGTTCTTC
CASSTGALGQFF
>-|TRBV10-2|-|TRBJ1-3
TGCGCCAGCCGCGACTTCGGCTCTGGAAACACCATATATTTT
CASRDFGSGNTIYF
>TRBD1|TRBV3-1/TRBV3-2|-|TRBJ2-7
TGTGCCAGCAGCCCCCAGGACAGGGGGCTCGAGCAGTACTTC
CASSPQDRGLEQYF
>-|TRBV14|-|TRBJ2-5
TGTGCCAGCAGCCACGTACAAGAGACCCAGTACTTC
CASSHVQETQYF
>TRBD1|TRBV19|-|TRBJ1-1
TGTGCCAGTAGTAGGGGAGGACAGGGAGGTACTGAAGCTTTCTTT
CASSRGGQGGTEAFF
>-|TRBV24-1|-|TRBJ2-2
TGTGCCACCAGTCCTTTTGGTAACACCGGGGAGCTGTTTTTT
CATSPFGNTGELFF
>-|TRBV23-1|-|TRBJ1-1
TGCGCCAGCAGCCTGAAAGCCGGGAACACTGAAGCTTTCTTT
CASSLKAGNTEAFF
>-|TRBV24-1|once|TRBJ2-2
TGTGCCTCCGGGGAGGGGACACCGAACACCGGGGAGCTGTTTTTT
CASGEGTPNTGELFF